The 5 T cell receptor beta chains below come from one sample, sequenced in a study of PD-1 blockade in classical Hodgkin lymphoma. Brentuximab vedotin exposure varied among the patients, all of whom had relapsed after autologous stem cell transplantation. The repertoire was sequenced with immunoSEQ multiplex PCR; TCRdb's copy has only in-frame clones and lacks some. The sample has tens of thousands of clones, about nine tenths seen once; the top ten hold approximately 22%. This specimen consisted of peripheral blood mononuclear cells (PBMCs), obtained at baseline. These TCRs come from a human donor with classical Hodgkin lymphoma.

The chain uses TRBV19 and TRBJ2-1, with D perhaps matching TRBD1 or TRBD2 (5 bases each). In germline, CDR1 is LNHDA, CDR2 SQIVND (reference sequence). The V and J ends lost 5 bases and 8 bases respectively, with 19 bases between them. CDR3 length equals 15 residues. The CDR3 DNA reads TGTGCCAGTAGTGGGGCGGACTCAGTAATGGATGAGCAGTTCTTC. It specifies CASSGADSVMDEQFF.

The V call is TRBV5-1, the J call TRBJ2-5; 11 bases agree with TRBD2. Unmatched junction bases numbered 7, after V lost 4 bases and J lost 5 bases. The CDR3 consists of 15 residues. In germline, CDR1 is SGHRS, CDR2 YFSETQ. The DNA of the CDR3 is TGCGCCAGCAGCCCGGGACTAGCGGAGGGGGAGACCCAGTACTTC. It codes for CASSPGLAEGETQYF.

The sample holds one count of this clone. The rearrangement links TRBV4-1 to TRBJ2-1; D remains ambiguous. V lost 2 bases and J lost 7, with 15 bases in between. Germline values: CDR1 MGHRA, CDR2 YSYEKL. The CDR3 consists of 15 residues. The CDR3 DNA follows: TGCGCCAGCAGCCAACCTACCCAGGCGAGGAATGAGCAGTTCTTC. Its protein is CASSQPTQARNEQFF.

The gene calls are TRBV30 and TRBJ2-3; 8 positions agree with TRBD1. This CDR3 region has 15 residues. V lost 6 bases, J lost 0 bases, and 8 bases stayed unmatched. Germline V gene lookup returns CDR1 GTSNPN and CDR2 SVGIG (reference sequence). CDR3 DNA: TGTGCCTGCTCATCCGGGACAGGAAGCACAGATACGCAGTATTTT. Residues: CACSSGTGSTDTQYF.

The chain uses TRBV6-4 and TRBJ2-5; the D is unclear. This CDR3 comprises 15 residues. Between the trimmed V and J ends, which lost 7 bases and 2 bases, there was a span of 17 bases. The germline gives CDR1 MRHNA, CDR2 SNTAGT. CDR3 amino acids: CASTIKDGRQETQYF. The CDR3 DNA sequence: TGTGCCAGCACTATCAAGGACGGACGACAAGAGACCCAGTACTTC.